Listed here are 29 T cell receptor beta chains from one sample, sequenced in a study of molecular identifiers for immune sequencing clone quantification. TCRdb processed the PCR reads anew with MiXCR; each CDR3 protein has one entry. The table shows a few hundred thousand distinct CDR3 sequences, with roughly 24% occurring only once. The specimen sequenced was naive CD8+ T cells from blood, with Jurkat cell RNA spiked in. Subset reported: FACS-sorted CD8+CD4-CCR7+CD45RA+ naive T cells. The source is a human donor in good health. Some libraries in this study had Jurkat cell RNA spiked in.

This chain uses TRBV29-1 with TRBJ2-4; 11 bases align to TRBD1. Germline assignment: CDR1 SQVTM and CDR2 ANQGSEA. V lost 4 bases and J lost 8; bases outside the gene matches: 7. The CDR3 covers 14 residues. In DNA, the CDR3 is TGCAGCGTTGCTGGGACAGGGGGAGCATACATTCAGTACTTC. It encodes CSVAGTGGAYIQYF.

This clonotype occurred a few times. The chain has TRBV7-9 and TRBJ2-5, with D perhaps matching TRBD2 (5 bases). CDR3 size: 15 residues. Per the germline V gene, CDR1 is SEHNR and CDR2 is FQNEAQ (reference sequence). The V end lost 6 bases, the J end lost 1 base, and 15 bases lay between the germline ends. The CDR3 here is CASRPNIRGQETQYF. CDR3 DNA sequence: TGTGCCAGCAGACCAAATATCCGGGGCCAAGAGACCCAGTACTTC.

The chain recombines TRBV30 with TRBJ2-1, with D possibly matching TRBD2 (6 bases). V lost 5 bases and J lost 7, with 12 bases in between. Germline V lookup: CDR1 GTSNPN, CDR2 SVGIG (reference sequence). This CDR3 has 12 residues. DNA of the CDR3: TGTGCCTGGGGGCCCGGAGGGAATGAGCAGTTCTTC. Translating it yields CAWGPGGNEQFF.

This clonotype was picked up a small number of times. The chain couples TRBV30 to TRBJ2-7; D ambiguous. Germline-derived CDR1 and CDR2 are GTSNPN and SVGIG (reference sequence). This CDR3 comprises 11 residues. V lost 2 bases and J lost 1, with 3 bases in between. The CDR3 DNA is TGTGCCTGGAGTCCGTCCTACGAGCAGTACTTC. It codes for CAWSPSYEQYF.

A few counts support this clonotype. This rearrangement joins TRBV7-6 to TRBJ1-1, with D unclear. The CDR3 length is 13 residues. The V and J ends lost 4 bases and 4 bases respectively, with 10 bases between them. The germline gives CDR1 SGHVS, CDR2 FNYEAQ. In DNA form, the CDR3 reads TGTGCCAGCAGCTGGCAAATCGCCACTGAAGCTTTCTTT. Translating gives CASSWQIATEAFF. Filled out from reference TRBV7-6 and TRBJ1-1, the complete variable domain reads GAGVSQSPRYKVTKRGQDVALRCDPISGHVSLYWYRQALGQGPEFLTYFNYEAQQDKSGLPNDRFSAERPEGSISTLTIQRTEQRDSAMYRCASSWQIATEAFFGQGTRLTVV.

In regard to this clonotype: A much larger clone is a single base away; this may be a read error. The chain combines TRBV12-3 or TRBV12-4 with TRBJ1-1, with D possibly matching TRBD1 (5 bases). Trimming removed 4 bases from V and 1 base from J, with 13 bases in between. The CDR3 runs to 15 residues. This CDR3 reads CASSSPPTANTEAFF. The CDR3 DNA reads TGTGCCAGCAGTTCACCCCCGACAGCGAACACTGAAGCTTTCTTT.

The gene calls are TRBV4-3 and TRBJ2-7, with D perhaps being TRBD1 or TRBD2 (6 bases each). Trimming pared 1 base from V and 0 bases from J, leaving 13 bases between. Germline V gene sequence: CDR1 LGHNA, CDR2 YSLEER. The CDR3 length is 16 residues. CDR3 protein: CASSQASRGGSYEQYF. The DNA of the CDR3 is TGCGCCAGCAGCCAAGCTTCCAGGGGAGGCTCCTACGAGCAGTACTTC.

This chain uses TRBV5-1 with TRBJ2-7; TRBD1 or TRBD2 may be the D gene (5 bases each). Germline V CDR1 and CDR2: SGHRS, YFSETQ. The length of the CDR3 is 16 residues. V was trimmed by 0 bases and J by 3 bases, leaving 16 bases between them. The CDR3 DNA reads as TGCGCCAGCAGCTTGGACCGGGACCTCAGAGTCTACGAGCAGTACTTC. Translated: CASSLDRDLRVYEQYF.

This clonotype was seen at least ten times. The V call is TRBV4-3, the J call TRBJ1-1; unclear D gene. With 4 bases removed from V and 3 bases from J, the gap between germline ends came to 9 bases. The CDR3 spans 13 residues. Germline CDR1 is LGHNA and CDR2 is YSLEER. DNA of the CDR3: TGCGCCAGCAGCCCCACAAGGTACACTGAAGCTTTCTTT. Residues: CASSPTRYTEAFF.

This clonotype was recorded at least ten times. This chain uses TRBV20-1 with TRBJ2-7; D is unresolved. The germline V gene encodes CDR1 DFQATT and CDR2 SNEGSKA (reference sequence). The germline V and J ends were trimmed by 0 bases and 0 bases, with 18 bases remaining between them. The CDR3 extends over 17 amino acids. As DNA, the CDR3 is TGCAGTGCTAGAGATTGGCTAGTCGGGCCGAGCTCCTACGAGCAGTACTTC. It is translated as CSARDWLVGPSSYEQYF.

About this clonotype: This may stem from a read error, because a much larger clone lies one nucleotide away. The rearrangement uses TRBV5-6 and TRBJ2-1; the D gene is possibly TRBD1 (5 bases). The DNA matches TRBJ2-7 better at its end, which makes the J call doubtful. The CDR3 runs 13 residues. Germline loops: CDR1 SGHDT, CDR2 YYEEEE. CDR3 coding DNA: TGTGCCAGCAGTCCGACAGCGTACAATGAGCAGTACTTC. Its protein is CASSPTAYNEQYF.

This clonotype was found a few times. The gene calls are TRBV18 and TRBJ2-1; 9 bases line up with TRBD1. The CDR3 totals 15 residues. The ends lost 3 bases at V and 2 bases at J; junction bases unmatched: 2. The germline V gene has CDR1 KGHSH and CDR2 LQKENI. The CDR3 DNA follows: TGTGCCAGCTCACCCAGGGACAGGGCCTACAATGAGCAGTTCTTC. Residues: CASSPRDRAYNEQFF.

V is TRBV20-1 and J is TRBJ2-3, with TRBD2 as a possible D gene (5 bases). CDR3 size: 15 residues. V lost 3 bases and J 4 bases, leaving 17 bases between the germline ends. CDR1 DFQATT and CDR2 SNEGSKA come from the germline V gene (reference sequence). CDR3 coding DNA: TGCAGTGCTAGGGGGTTGGCTAGCATGGCAGATACGCAGTATTTT. Its translation: CSARGLASMADTQYF.

In this sample, this clonotype turned up a few times. V is TRBV4-1 and J is TRBJ1-5; a possible D gene is TRBD1 (5 bases). This CDR3 contains 15 residues. Trimming removed 1 base at V and 5 bases at J, with 12 bases between. Germline CDR1 MGHRA, CDR2 YSYEKL. The CDR3 spells CASSQVTGVDQPQHF. As DNA, the CDR3 is TGCGCCAGCAGCCAAGTTACAGGCGTCGATCAGCCCCAGCATTTT.

This clonotype was counted a few times. The chain combines TRBV7-9 with TRBJ1-5, with 7 bases identical to TRBD1. The CDR3 length is 15 residues. Per the germline V gene, CDR1 is SEHNR and CDR2 is FQNEAQ (reference sequence). V gave up 5 bases and J gave up 4 bases; unmatched junction bases: 8. The CDR3 DNA follows: TGTGCCAGCAGCGCCCCGGGACAGAGTAATCAGCCCCAGCATTTT. It encodes CASSAPGQSNQPQHF.

As for this clonotype: This may come from a read error, since a much larger clone is one base off. This chain uses TRBV20-1 with TRBJ1-5; D perhaps matches TRBD1 (6 bases). CDR3 length: 14 residues. Germline V gene sequence: CDR1 DFQATT, CDR2 SNEGSKA (reference sequence). Trimming stripped 5 bases from V and 7 bases from J, with 18 bases between. This CDR3 is CSAGSNRVGQPQHF. In DNA, the CDR3 is TGCAGTGCTGGGAGCAACAGGGTTGGGCAGCCCCAGCATTTT.

This clonotype was recorded many times. The gene calls are TRBV7-9 and TRBJ1-1; D gene uncertain. CDR3 length: 16 amino acids. CDR1 is SEHNR and CDR2 is FQNEAQ in the germline V gene (reference sequence). The V and J ends lost 1 base and 8 bases respectively, with 20 bases between them. In DNA, the CDR3 is TGTGCCAGCAGCTTAGTTACCAGTCAAGAACTTATAGAAGCTTTCTTT. Amino acid sequence: CASSLVTSQELIEAFF.

To note about this clonotype: With a much larger clone just one base away, this may be a read error. The conserved phenylalanine or tryptophan is not found at the CDR3 terminus, so this likely reflects a read error. V is TRBV30 and J is TRBJ2-1; D ambiguous. This CDR3 is 14 amino acids long. Per germline, CDR1 GTSNPN and CDR2 SVGIG (reference sequence). Trimming removed 0 bases at V and 6 bases at J, with 12 bases between. The DNA for the CDR3 is TGTGCCTGGAGTGTCCTAATCGTAGGCAATGAGCAGTTCCTC. Translated: CAWSVLIVGNEQFL.

This sequence joins TRBV29-1 and TRBJ1-4; D gene uncertain. The germline CDR1 and CDR2 sequences are SQVTM and ANQGSEA. V lost 8 bases and J 8 bases, leaving 24 bases between the germline ends. The CDR3 is made up of 15 amino acids. This CDR3 is CSPRMDRAHKEKLFF. The CDR3 DNA reads as TGCAGCCCGAGAATGGACCGGGCCCATAAAGAAAAACTGTTTTTT.

V usage is TRBV6-6 and J usage is TRBJ1-3; D is ambiguous. Germline lookup yields CDR1 MNHNY and CDR2 SVGAGI (reference sequence). Trimming stripped 7 bases from V and 2 bases from J, with 15 bases between. The CDR3 is 15 amino acids. CDR3 residues: CASTLPWRAGNTIYF. The CDR3 region has the DNA TGTGCCAGCACCCTCCCCTGGCGGGCTGGAAACACCATATATTTT.

In regard to this clonotype: A much larger clone differs from this one at a single base, so this may be a read error. The conserved phenylalanine or tryptophan is not found at the CDR3 terminus, so this likely reflects a read error. This chain uses TRBV25-1 with TRBJ2-3, with D possibly TRBD1 on 5 matching bases. CDR3 length: 14 amino acids. Trimming took off 5 bases at V and 7 bases at J, with 16 bases between the two ends. Germline CDR1 reads MGHDK; CDR2 reads SYGVNS. CDR3 coding DNA: TGTGCCAGCAGTACCCCGGACAATCGATATACGCAGTATCTT. Encoded protein: CASSTPDNRYTQYL.

The V and J genes are TRBV12-3 or TRBV12-4 and TRBJ2-3; the D is unclear. V was shortened by 11 bases and J by 6 bases, with 24 bases between the two germline ends. The length of the CDR3 is 15 residues. CDR3 region: CAGSLFFPPHDTQYF. As DNA, the CDR3 is TGTGCCGGCTCTCTATTTTTCCCCCCACATGATACGCAGTATTTT.

This clonotype was found a few times. The chain links TRBV30 to TRBJ1-1, with D perhaps matching TRBD1 (6 bases). The CDR3 totals 14 residues. Germline loops: CDR1 GTSNPN, CDR2 SVGIG (reference sequence). Trimming stripped 0 bases from V and 5 bases from J, with 13 bases between. The CDR3 loop reads CAWSVQRGYTEAFF. The DNA for the CDR3 is TGTGCCTGGAGTGTACAGAGGGGGTATACTGAAGCTTTCTTT.

The V gene is TRBV13, the J gene TRBJ2-7, with D perhaps matching TRBD1 (6 bases). This CDR3 comprises 15 residues. V gave up 5 bases and J gave up 2 bases, with 16 bases separating them. In germline, CDR1 is PRHDT, CDR2 FYEKMQ (reference sequence). The CDR3 coding sequence is TGTGCCAGCAGCGCCCCCGACAGGCCGCCCTACGAGCAGTACTTC. Its protein product is CASSAPDRPPYEQYF.

This clonotype was counted a few times. The V gene is TRBV10-3, the J gene TRBJ1-1; 8 bases are a match to TRBD1. V shed 6 bases, J shed 5 bases, and the junction held 8 bases outside the gene matches. The germline V gene encodes CDR1 ENHRY and CDR2 SYGVKD. The length of the CDR3 is 14 residues. The CDR3, as DNA: TGTGCCATCAGCCCCGGACAGGGCCGGACTGAAGCTTTCTTT. Residues: CAISPGQGRTEAFF.

This clonotype was counted once. V is TRBV2 and J is TRBJ1-1, with D tentatively TRBD1 (5 bases). The V gene lost 7 bases and the J gene lost 6 bases, with 30 bases spanning the gap. The CDR3 totals 18 residues. The V gene's germline CDR1 is SNHLY and CDR2 FYNNEI. The CDR3 sequence: CASIEFPRAIKVPSEAFF. In DNA, the CDR3 is TGTGCCAGCATAGAATTTCCCAGGGCGATTAAAGTTCCCTCTGAAGCTTTCTTT.

This clonotype was counted between two and nine times. The gene calls are TRBV24-1 and TRBJ2-3, with unresolved D. CDR3 length: 15 residues. Germline V gene data show CDR1 as KGHDR and CDR2 as SFDVKD. Between the trimmed V and J ends, which lost 1 base and 0 bases, there was a span of 7 bases. CDR3 coding DNA: TGTGCCACCAGTGATTTTGAAGACAGCACAGATACGCAGTATTTT. It is translated as CATSDFEDSTDTQYF.

This clonotype was seen many times. The chain is built from TRBV28 and TRBJ1-1; D possibly corresponds to TRBD1 (6 bases). Germline V gene lookup returns CDR1 MDHEN and CDR2 SYDVKM. V dropped 3 bases and J dropped 4 bases, with 15 bases sitting between them. The CDR3 totals 15 residues. The CDR3 DNA reads as TGTGCCAGCAGTTTTTTGGGGGCGTCTGGCACTGAAGCTTTCTTT. Amino acid sequence: CASSFLGASGTEAFF.

The chain employs TRBV11-2 and TRBJ1-6, with 8 bases lining up with TRBD1. Per the germline V gene, CDR1 is SGHAT and CDR2 is FQNNGV. This CDR3 region has 16 residues. Germline trimming cut 0 bases from V and 7 bases from J; bases unmatched to any gene: 5. The CDR3 loop reads CASSLDRTGHNSPLHF. The CDR3, as DNA: TGTGCCAGCAGCTTAGATCGGACAGGGCACAATTCACCCCTCCACTTT.